The clone carrying this T cell receptor beta chain was observed once. Its antigen is currently unknown. This sample stems from a study of type 1 regulatory T cells. Study overall: T-allo10 is an in vitro-generated, Tr1-enriched CD4 T cell product specific for alloantigen.

Deletions cut 4 bases from V and 3 bases from J, with 10 bases between. This CDR3 has 14 amino acids. Germline V gene lookup returns CDR1 MNHEY and CDR2 SMNVEV (reference sequence). MiXCR was run by TCRdb on the reads, yielding one entry per CDR3 protein. The sample shows tens of thousands of distinct CDR3 sequences, roughly 72% of them seen only once. The graft donor-derived T-allo10 cells reportedly recognize host alloantigens, are anergic, and suppress alloantigen-specifically. Sample: cultured T cells, either the whole culture or a sorted T cell fraction (not recorded which). Stated subset: Tr1-enriched cell product generated in vitro against host alloantigens. This sequence joins TRBV27 and TRBJ2-1, with D unclear. This receptor was taken from a human donor in good health. The CDR3 region is CASSSRGLYNEQFF. As DNA, the CDR3 is TGTGCCAGCAGTTCCCGAGGTCTCTACAATGAGCAGTTCTTC.